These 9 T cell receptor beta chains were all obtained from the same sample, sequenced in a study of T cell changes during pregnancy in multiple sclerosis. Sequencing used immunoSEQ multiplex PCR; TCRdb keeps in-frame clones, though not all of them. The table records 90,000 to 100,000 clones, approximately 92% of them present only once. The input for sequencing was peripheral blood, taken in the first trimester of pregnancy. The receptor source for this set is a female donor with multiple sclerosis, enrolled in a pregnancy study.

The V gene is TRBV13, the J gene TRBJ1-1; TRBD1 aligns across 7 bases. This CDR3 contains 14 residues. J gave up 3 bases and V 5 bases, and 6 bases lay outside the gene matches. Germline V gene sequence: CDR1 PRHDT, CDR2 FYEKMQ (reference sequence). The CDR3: CASSPRQGDTEAFF. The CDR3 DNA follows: TGTGCCAGCAGCCCCCGACAGGGAGACACTGAAGCTTTCTTT.

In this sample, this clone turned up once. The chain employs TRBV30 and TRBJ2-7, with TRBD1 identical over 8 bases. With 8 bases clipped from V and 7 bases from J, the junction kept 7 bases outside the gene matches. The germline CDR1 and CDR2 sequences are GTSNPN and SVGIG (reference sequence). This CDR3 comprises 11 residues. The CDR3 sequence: CASRGQQEQYF. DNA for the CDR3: TGTGCCAGCAGGGGGCAGCAAGAGCAGTACTTC.

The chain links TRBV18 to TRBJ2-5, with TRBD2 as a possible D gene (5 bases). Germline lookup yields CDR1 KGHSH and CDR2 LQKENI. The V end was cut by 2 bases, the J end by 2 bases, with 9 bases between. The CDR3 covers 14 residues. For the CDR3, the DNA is TGTGCCAGCTCACCAGGCGGGCGTCAAGAGACCCAGTACTTC. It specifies CASSPGGRQETQYF.

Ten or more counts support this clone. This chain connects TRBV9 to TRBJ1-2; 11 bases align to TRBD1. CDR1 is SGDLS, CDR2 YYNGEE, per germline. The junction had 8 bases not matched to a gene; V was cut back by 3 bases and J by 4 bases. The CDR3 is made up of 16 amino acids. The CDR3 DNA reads TGTGCCAGCAGCGACGATCGGGACAGGGGGTCCTATGGCTACACCTTC. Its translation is CASSDDRDRGSYGYTF.

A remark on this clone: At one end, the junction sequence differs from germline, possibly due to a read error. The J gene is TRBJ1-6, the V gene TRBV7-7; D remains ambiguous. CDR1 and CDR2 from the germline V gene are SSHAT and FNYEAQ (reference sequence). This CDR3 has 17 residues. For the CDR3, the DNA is TGTGCTAGCATCGCGAAGTGGGGAGCCCCCTATAATTCACCCCTCCACTTT. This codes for CASIAKWGAPYNSPLHF.

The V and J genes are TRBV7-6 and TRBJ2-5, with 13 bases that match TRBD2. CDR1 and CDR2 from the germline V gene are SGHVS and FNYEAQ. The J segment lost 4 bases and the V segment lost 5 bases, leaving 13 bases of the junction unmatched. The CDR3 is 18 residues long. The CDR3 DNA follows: TGTGCCAGCAGCCGGACTAGCGGGGGAGATGATCTCACAGAGACCCAGTACTTC. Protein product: CASSRTSGGDDLTETQYF.

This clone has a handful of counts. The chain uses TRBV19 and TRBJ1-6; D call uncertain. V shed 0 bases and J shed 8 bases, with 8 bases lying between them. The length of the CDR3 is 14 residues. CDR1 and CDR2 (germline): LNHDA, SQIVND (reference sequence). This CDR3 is CASSIDPDYSPLHF. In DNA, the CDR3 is TGTGCCAGTAGTATAGATCCGGACTATTCACCCCTCCACTTT.

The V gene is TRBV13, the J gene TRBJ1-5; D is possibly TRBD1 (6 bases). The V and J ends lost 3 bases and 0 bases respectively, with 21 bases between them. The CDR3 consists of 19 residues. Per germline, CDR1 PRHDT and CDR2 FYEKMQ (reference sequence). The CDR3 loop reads CASSLGRTGRGVSNQPQHF. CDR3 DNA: TGTGCCAGCAGCTTGGGGCGCACAGGGCGAGGTGTTAGCAATCAGCCCCAGCATTTT.

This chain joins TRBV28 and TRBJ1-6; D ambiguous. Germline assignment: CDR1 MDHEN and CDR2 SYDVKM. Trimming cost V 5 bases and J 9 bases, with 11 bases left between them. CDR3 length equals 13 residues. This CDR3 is CASSGQLVSPLHF. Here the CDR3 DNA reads TGTGCCAGCAGTGGGCAGCTGGTTTCACCCCTCCACTTT.